Shown below are 14 T cell receptor beta chains from a single sample sequenced in a study of blood T cell repertoires in COVID-19. The assay was immunoSEQ multiplex PCR, and TCRdb's table has in-frame clones only and misses some. The sample holds 88,000 or so clones, roughly 85% seen once. Sample: peripheral blood. The origin of the receptors is a man aged 55 to 70 with acute or convalescent COVID-19.

The rearrangement links TRBV6-5 to TRBJ1-1; 7 bases map to TRBD1. The J segment lost 1 base and the V segment lost 4 bases, leaving 6 bases of the junction unmatched. The germline gives CDR1 MNHEY, CDR2 SVGAGI. The CDR3 totals 15 residues. The CDR3 reads CASSSKGGGNTEAFF. CDR3 in DNA: TGTGCCAGCAGTTCAAAAGGGGGCGGGAACACTGAAGCTTTCTTT.

The chain carries TRBV9 and TRBJ2-5; TRBD2 matches 8 bases. The germline V gene has CDR1 SGDLS and CDR2 YYNGEE. This CDR3 has 16 amino acids. The V and J ends lost 3 bases and 5 bases, in that order; junction bases with no gene match: 12. The CDR3 DNA reads TGTGCCAGCAGCGGGCCTGGCGGGGGGCCGTATGAGACCCAGTACTTC. This translates into CASSGPGGGPYETQYF.

The V gene is TRBV15, the J gene TRBJ1-5; 8 bases fit TRBD1. Trimming removed 0 bases from V and 6 bases from J; junction bases left unmatched: 4. The germline V gene encodes CDR1 LNHNV and CDR2 YYDKDF (reference sequence). The CDR3 runs 15 residues. Here the CDR3 DNA reads TGTGCCACCAGCAGAGACCAGGGGGCCGGTCAGCCCCAGCATTTT. The encoded protein is CATSRDQGAGQPQHF.

The rearrangement links TRBV7-8 to TRBJ2-2; 7 nucleotides match TRBD2. The CDR3 spans 18 residues. Germline V gene sequence: CDR1 SGHVS, CDR2 FQNEAQ. V was pared by 0 bases and J by 3 bases, with 10 bases of the junction left unmatched. CDR3 in DNA: TGTGCCAGCAGCTTAGCAGCGGGGCGGGTTGGGGACACCGGGGAGCTGTTTTTT. It yields the protein CASSLAAGRVGDTGELFF.

This chain links TRBV5-1 with TRBJ2-3; 12 nucleotides match TRBD2. With V trimmed by 0 bases and J by 9 bases, 11 bases remained unmatched. CDR3 length: 17 residues. Germline lookup yields CDR1 SGHRS and CDR2 YFSETQ. The chain's CDR3 is CASSLGASGRARGTQYF. The CDR3 DNA follows: TGCGCCAGCAGCTTGGGCGCTAGCGGGAGGGCCCGGGGCACGCAGTATTTT.

The chain uses TRBV30 and TRBJ2-3, with 8 positions matching TRBD1. CDR1 GTSNPN and CDR2 SVGIG come from the germline V gene (reference sequence). The CDR3 covers 14 residues. J gave up 1 base and V 8 bases, and 8 bases lay outside the gene matches. The CDR3 is CAQSGGERTDTQYF. As DNA, the CDR3 is TGTGCCCAATCAGGGGGCGAGCGCACAGATACGCAGTATTTT.

This clone was picked up one time. The chain is built from TRBV10-2 and TRBJ2-1; no firm D call. Germline V gives CDR1 WSHSY, CDR2 SAAADI. This CDR3 is built from 15 residues. With 3 bases removed from V and 0 bases from J, the gap between germline ends came to 9 bases. This CDR3 is CASSESGSSYNEQFF. In nucleotides, the CDR3 is TGCGCCAGCAGTGAATCCGGTAGCTCCTACAATGAGCAGTTCTTC.

The chain recombines TRBV15 with TRBJ1-3; D is unclear. Trimming left V 1 base short and J 3 bases short, with 10 bases between. The CDR3 is 15 residues long. Germline CDR1 reads LNHNV; CDR2 reads YYDKDF (reference sequence). CDR3 sequence (DNA): TGTGCCACCAGCAGAGGTGGAGGGCTTGGAAACACCATATATTTT. It yields the protein CATSRGGGLGNTIYF.

This clone appeared once. The chain has TRBV5-1 and TRBJ2-1; D is perhaps TRBD2 (5 bases). Trimming stripped 4 bases from V and 0 bases from J, with 11 bases between. The CDR3 totals 15 residues. Germline V CDR1 and CDR2: SGHRS, YFSETQ. The CDR3 DNA reads TGCGCCAGCAGCACGAGCGGTACCTCCTACAATGAGCAGTTCTTC. Amino acids: CASSTSGTSYNEQFF.

V is TRBV9 and J is TRBJ1-2; D ambiguous. Trimming took off 0 bases at V and 8 bases at J, with 5 bases between the two ends. Germline assignment: CDR1 SGDLS and CDR2 YYNGEE. The CDR3 loop spans 11 amino acids. The chain's CDR3 is CASSVDQGYTF. Here the CDR3 DNA reads TGTGCCAGCAGCGTAGACCAGGGCTACACCTTC.

Here the CDR3 DNA reads TGCAGTGCTAGTACAGGGGGCGCTGGCAATTCACCCCTCCACTTT. Its translation: CSASTGGAGNSPLHF. The chain couples TRBV20-1 to TRBJ1-6, with 9 positions matching TRBD1. V trimming: 3 bases; J trimming: 7 bases; junction bases outside the gene matches: 7. This CDR3 has 15 residues. Per germline, CDR1 DFQATT and CDR2 SNEGSKA (reference sequence).

The rearrangement uses TRBV27 and TRBJ2-3; 7 positions match TRBD1. CDR3 length equals 16 residues. Germline V lookup: CDR1 MNHEY, CDR2 SMNVEV (reference sequence). Germline trimming cut 4 bases from V and 1 base from J; bases unmatched to any gene: 8. The CDR3 nucleotides are TGTGCCAGCAGTTCTATCTTGGGACAGCGCACAGATACGCAGTATTTT. Residues: CASSSILGQRTDTQYF.

The chain employs TRBV19 and TRBJ1-4; TRBD1 agrees at 7 bases. The CDR3 spans 16 residues. Germline CDR1 LNHDA, CDR2 SQIVND (reference sequence). Trimming at V came to 2 bases and at J to 3 bases, leaving 6 bases not matched to a gene. The CDR3 is CASSITWDRANEKLFF. CDR3 DNA: TGTGCCAGTAGTATAACTTGGGACAGAGCTAATGAAAAACTGTTTTTT.

The V call is TRBV6-5, the J call TRBJ2-3, with 8 nucleotides matching TRBD2. V lost 4 bases, J lost 4 bases, and 4 bases stayed unmatched. The CDR3 is 14 amino acids. CDR1 and CDR2 from the germline V gene are MNHEY and SVGAGI. The CDR3 loop reads CASSFQRESDTQYF. In DNA, the CDR3 is TGTGCCAGCAGTTTTCAGCGGGAGTCAGATACGCAGTATTTT.